The 18 T cell receptor beta chains below all came from one sample that was sequenced in a study of cytomegalovirus exposure and HLA in healthy donors. The PCR had 60 Vbeta and 13 Jbeta primers. Some clones are missing from TCRdb's copy, which holds only in-frame ones; the method was immunoSEQ multiplex PCR. The sample gives some 110,000 clones, about three quarters of which show up once; around 1% is in the top ten. Source material: PBMCs. The receptors were gathered from a woman in her thirties in good health and CMV-seronegative.

DNA of the CDR3: TGTGCCAGCAGCATTCAGGGCCCGGACTACGAGCAGTACTTC. Its translation: CASSIQGPDYEQYF. The V call is TRBV7-3, the J call TRBJ2-7; possible D gene TRBD1, 5 bases. V gave up 5 bases and J gave up 3 bases, with 14 bases separating them. From germline, CDR1 is SGHTA and CDR2 FQGTGA. This CDR3 has 14 amino acids.

This chain's CDR3 is CASSFTGNTEAFF. As DNA, the CDR3 is TGTGCCAGCAGCTTCACAGGGAACACTGAAGCTTTCTTT. V is TRBV7-9 and J is TRBJ1-1; D might be TRBD1 (5 bases). V lost 3 bases, J lost 1 base, and 6 bases lay in between. The CDR3 covers 13 residues. CDR1 is SEHNR and CDR2 is FQNEAQ in the germline V gene (reference sequence).

This CDR3 reads CASSLYPPRDRGAYEQYF. The CDR3 region has the DNA TGTGCCAGCAGCTTATATCCCCCTCGGGACAGGGGAGCCTACGAGCAGTACTTC. This sequence joins TRBV7-9 and TRBJ2-5, with 10 bases lining up with TRBD1. The DNA matches TRBJ2-7 better at its end, which makes the J call doubtful. The CDR3 length is 18 residues. Germline V lookup: CDR1 SEHNR, CDR2 FQNEAQ (reference sequence).

Of note for this clone: Additional DNA sequences in this sample encode the identical CDR3. The J gene is TRBJ2-5, the V gene TRBV10-3; the match to TRBD2 covers 11 bases. Germline assignment: CDR1 ENHRY and CDR2 SYGVKD. V lost 3 bases and J lost 5; bases outside the gene matches: 5. The CDR3 consists of 15 residues. The CDR3 DNA reads TGTGCCATCAGTGAATTAGCGGGGGGGAAGGAGACCCAGTACTTC. Its translation is CAISELAGGKETQYF.

The chain couples TRBV18 to TRBJ2-5; 10 bases are shared with TRBD1. This CDR3 is built from 15 residues. With V trimmed by 3 bases and J by 5 bases, 6 bases remained unmatched. Per the germline V gene, CDR1 is KGHSH and CDR2 is LQKENI. CDR3 loop: CASSPGQGMLETQYF. The CDR3 bases are TGTGCCAGCTCACCGGGACAGGGGATGTTGGAGACCCAGTACTTC.

This clone was seen only a few times. The chain uses TRBV9 and TRBJ1-2; D unclear. The CDR3 contains 11 residues. The V gene's germline CDR1 is SGDLS and CDR2 YYNGEE. The V end was cut by 4 bases, the J end by 7 bases, with 8 bases between. The CDR3: CASSSNGGYTF. Here the CDR3 DNA reads TGTGCCAGCAGCTCTAATGGTGGCTACACCTTC.

This clone was seen once. Mismatch with germline at one junction end may stem from a read error. The rearrangement uses TRBV9 and TRBJ2-6; 8 nucleotides agree with TRBD1. CDR3 length: 20 amino acids. Germline V gene sequence: CDR1 SGDLS, CDR2 YYNGEE. This chain's CDR3 is CVSSTQGQGEEVSGANVLTF. CDR3 nucleotide sequence: TGTGTCAGCAGCACTCAAGGACAGGGTGAGGAGGTTTCCGGGGCCAACGTCCTGACTTTC.

The chain has TRBV13 and TRBJ1-2; D is possibly TRBD1 (6 bases). The V gene's germline CDR1 is PRHDT and CDR2 FYEKMQ (reference sequence). Trimming took 0 bases from V and 3 from J, leaving 17 bases between them. The CDR3 is made up of 17 amino acids. The CDR3 loop reads CASSLGRRGREYYGYTF. CDR3 DNA: TGTGCCAGCAGCTTAGGCCGCAGGGGAAGGGAGTACTATGGCTACACCTTC.

V usage is TRBV9 and J usage is TRBJ2-7; D is unresolved. Germline V CDR1 and CDR2: SGDLS, YYNGEE. Trimming stripped 4 bases from V and 7 bases from J, with 9 bases between. The CDR3 is 11 residues long. The DNA for the CDR3 is TGTGCCAGCAGCTCCCTAGAGGAGCAGTACTTC. Translation: CASSSLEEQYF.

The gene calls are TRBV5-5 and TRBJ2-7; maybe TRBD1 (6 bases). Trimming took 3 bases from V and 0 from J, leaving 7 bases between them. The CDR3 has 13 amino acids. CDR1 and CDR2 from the germline V gene are SGHKS and YYEKEE (reference sequence). As DNA, the CDR3 is TGTGCCAGCAGCTGGGGACACTCCTACGAGCAGTACTTC. This gives the protein CASSWGHSYEQYF.

The sample holds a few counts of this clone. V and J are TRBV2 and TRBJ1-2, with TRBD1 matching over 9 bases. Germline-derived CDR1 and CDR2 are SNHLY and FYNNEI. There are 14 residues in the CDR3. V lost 6 bases to trimming and J lost 10 bases; unmatched junction nucleotides: 12. CDR3 sequence reads: CASRPVGQGIPYTF. DNA for the CDR3: TGTGCCAGCAGACCCGTGGGACAGGGCATCCCCTACACCTTC.

In regard to this clone: This sample includes further DNA sequences coding for the same CDR3. The chain combines TRBV5-5 with TRBJ1-4; the match to TRBD1 covers 10 bases. Germline loops: CDR1 SGHKS, CDR2 YYEKEE (reference sequence). Germline trimming cut 0 bases from V and 7 bases from J; bases unmatched to any gene: 0. The CDR3 consists of 14 residues. The CDR3 nucleotides are TGTGCCAGCAGCTTGGGGACAGGGGGTGAAAAACTGTTTTTT. Protein sequence: CASSLGTGGEKLFF.

This chain connects TRBV9 to TRBJ2-5, with TRBD2 matching over 10 bases. Trimming took 4 bases from V and 5 from J; bases not matched to a gene: 11. CDR1 is SGDLS and CDR2 is YYNGEE in the germline V gene. This CDR3 contains 16 residues. CDR3 coding DNA: TGTGCCAGCAGCCCCGGACTAGCGGCTCTTTATGAGACCCAGTACTTC. Protein sequence: CASSPGLAALYETQYF.

This clone came up a few times. The V gene is TRBV6-1, the J gene TRBJ2-1; 7 nucleotides line up with TRBD1. Germline V CDR1 and CDR2: MNHNS, SASEGT. The CDR3 extends over 20 amino acids. V dropped 2 bases and J dropped 0; count of bases not matched to a gene: 16. The CDR3 nucleotides read TGTGCCAGCAGTGAACACCTTACTGGGACAGCTCCAAGCTCCTACAATGAGCAGTTCTTC. Protein: CASSEHLTGTAPSSYNEQFF.

The rearrangement uses TRBV6-5 and TRBJ2-1; D might be TRBD1 (6 bases). Germline CDR1 is MNHEY and CDR2 is SVGAGI. Trimming shortened V by 1 base and J by 10 bases, and 17 bases separated the two germline ends. CDR3 length equals 15 residues. Here the CDR3 reads CASSYWNIRGLEQFF. CDR3 nucleotide sequence: TGTGCCAGCAGTTACTGGAACATCAGGGGTTTGGAGCAGTTCTTC.

The chain couples TRBV2 to TRBJ2-7, with 10 bases identical to TRBD2. The CDR3 contains 13 residues. The germline V gene encodes CDR1 SNHLY and CDR2 FYNNEI. V was pared by 7 bases and J by 7 bases, with 7 bases of the junction left unmatched. This CDR3 reads CASNPGLASEQYF. CDR3 DNA: TGTGCCAGCAATCCGGGACTAGCGAGTGAGCAGTACTTC.

V usage is TRBV9 and J usage is TRBJ2-2, with 8 bases matching TRBD1. Germline values: CDR1 SGDLS, CDR2 YYNGEE. The CDR3 contains 19 residues. V lost 0 bases to trimming and J lost 8 bases; unmatched junction nucleotides: 18. CDR3 nucleotide sequence: TGTGCCAGCAGCGTAGATCCCCCCGACAGGGGAAAAAGTAGTGGGGAGCTGTTTTTT. This gives the protein CASSVDPPDRGKSSGELFF.

The rearrangement joins TRBV10-3 to TRBJ2-7; the D is unclear. This CDR3 is 14 amino acids long. Looked up from germline, CDR1 is ENHRY and CDR2 is SYGVKD. V lost 1 base, J lost 0 bases, and 7 bases lay in between. CDR3 coding DNA: TGTGCCATCAGTGAGTACACCTCCTCCTACGAGCAGTACTTC. Residues: CAISEYTSSYEQYF.